The 25 T cell receptor beta chains given below trace back to one sample, sequenced in a study of blood T cell repertoires in COVID-19. The table came from immunoSEQ multiplex PCR; TCRdb's copy has only in-frame clones and leaves some out. This table holds around 250,000 clones, around four fifths found once. Material for sequencing was peripheral blood. The receptors originated from a man in his sixties who had recovered from COVID-19.

The V gene is TRBV14, the J gene TRBJ2-1; possible D gene TRBD2, 5 bases. The CDR3 covers 18 residues. Germline values: CDR1 SGHDN, CDR2 FVKESK. V was trimmed by 1 base and J by 3 bases, leaving 19 bases between them. In DNA, the CDR3 is TGTGCCAGCAGCCAAGGGATTGGCGGAGCGGCGAACTACAATGAGCAGTTCTTC. This translates into CASSQGIGGAANYNEQFF.

This clone was recorded only once. CDR3 sequence: CASSYQKGANQPQHF. The CDR3 nucleotides read TGTGCCAGCAGTTACCAAAAGGGGGCCAATCAGCCCCAGCATTTT. The chain couples TRBV6-5 to TRBJ1-5; 7 positions agree with TRBD1. The germline V gene encodes CDR1 MNHEY and CDR2 SVGAGI. The J segment lost 3 bases and the V segment lost 2 bases, leaving 4 bases of the junction unmatched. There are 15 residues in the CDR3.

The chain is built from TRBV11-2 and TRBJ2-1; perhaps TRBD2 as D (6 bases). The CDR3 extends over 17 amino acids. The germline CDR1 and CDR2 sequences are SGHAT and FQNNGV. Trimming stripped 6 bases from V and 0 bases from J, with 18 bases between. CDR3 sequence reads: CASRNYGAGSSYNEQFF. In DNA form, the CDR3 reads TGTGCCAGCAGAAATTACGGGGCGGGGTCCTCCTACAATGAGCAGTTCTTC. Full variable domain (outside the CDR3, taken from reference TRBV11-2 and TRBJ2-1): EAGVAQSPRYKIIEKRQSVAFWCNPISGHATLYWYQQILGQGPKLLIQFQNNGVVDDSQLPKDRFSAERLKGVDSTLKIQPAKLEDSAVYLCASRNYGAGSSYNEQFFGPGTRLTVL.

A single count supports this clone. This chain connects TRBV9 to TRBJ2-3, with TRBD2 matching over 10 bases. CDR1 and CDR2 from the germline V gene are SGDLS and YYNGEE. The CDR3 is 15 amino acids. After removal of 3 bases from V and 5 bases from J, the junction contained 6 bases not matched to a gene. Written as DNA, the CDR3 is TGTGCCAGCAGCGAAAGCGGGGGGGCAAGAGATACGCAGTATTTT. Amino acids: CASSESGGARDTQYF.

The rearrangement links TRBV29-1 to TRBJ2-1; 9 bases match TRBD2. CDR1 is SQVTM, CDR2 ANQGSEA, per germline. CDR3 size: 16 residues. V was pared by 0 bases and J by 4 bases, with 7 bases of the junction left unmatched. Here the CDR3 reads CSVEDLGGGDYNEQFF. The CDR3 DNA follows: TGCAGCGTTGAAGATCTTGGCGGGGGGGATTACAATGAGCAGTTCTTC.

This sequence joins TRBV12-3 or TRBV12-4 and TRBJ1-2; no clear D gene. CDR3 size: 13 residues. Trimming took off 6 bases at V and 2 bases at J, with 10 bases between the two ends. The CDR3 here is CASSPLRNYGYTF. The CDR3 DNA is TGTGCCAGCAGCCCACTCCGAAACTATGGCTACACCTTC.

The chain uses TRBV5-4 and TRBJ2-7; perhaps TRBD1 as D (6 bases). The germline gives CDR1 SGHNT, CDR2 YYREEE (reference sequence). V shed 10 bases and J shed 5 bases, with 19 bases lying between them. The CDR3 is 13 amino acids. The CDR3 sequence is CAWGQGSSDEQYF. DNA for the CDR3: TGTGCCTGGGGGCAGGGTAGTTCCGACGAGCAGTACTTC.

CDR3 amino acids: CASSQDRVASSYNEQFF. DNA of the CDR3: TGCGCCAGCAGCCAAGATCGGGTAGCCAGCTCCTACAATGAGCAGTTCTTC. The chain links TRBV4-1 to TRBJ2-1; D call uncertain. V was cut by 0 bases and J by 0 bases, with 12 bases left in between. The germline V gene encodes CDR1 MGHRA and CDR2 YSYEKL. The CDR3 spans 17 residues.

The J gene is TRBJ1-2, the V gene TRBV5-1; 8 bases align to TRBD1. J was trimmed by 6 bases and V by 3 bases; bases with no gene match: 7. This CDR3 is 14 amino acids long. Germline V gene data show CDR1 as SGHRS and CDR2 as YFSETQ. The CDR3 DNA reads as TGCGCCAGCAGCTCTACAGGGGGGAGAGATGGCTACACCTTC. Protein: CASSSTGGRDGYTF.

The chain is built from TRBV10-3 and TRBJ1-2, with unresolved D. The CDR3 has 14 residues. V was pared by 1 base and J by 8 bases, with 14 bases between. The germline V gene has CDR1 ENHRY and CDR2 SYGVKD. In DNA form, the CDR3 reads TGTGCCATCAGTGAGTACGCGCCCGGAGGGGGCTACACCTTC. It specifies CAISEYAPGGGYTF.

This CDR3 reads CASRSGDRGLNADTQYF. The CDR3 bases are TGCGCCAGCAGATCAGGGGACAGGGGTCTTAACGCAGATACGCAGTATTTT. The chain links TRBV5-1 to TRBJ2-3; the match to TRBD1 covers 10 bases. Germline V gene lookup returns CDR1 SGHRS and CDR2 YFSETQ. This CDR3 region has 17 residues. Unmatched junction bases numbered 13, after V lost 5 bases and J lost 4 bases.

The genes are TRBV6-6 and TRBJ1-5; TRBD1 agrees at 8 bases. The CDR3 sequence is 15 residues long. The V and J ends lost 5 bases and 4 bases, in that order; junction bases with no gene match: 7. From germline, CDR1 is MNHNY and CDR2 SVGAGI (reference sequence). The CDR3: CASSQTGDINQPQHF. The CDR3 nucleotides read TGTGCCAGCAGTCAGACAGGGGACATAAATCAGCCCCAGCATTTT.

The chain couples TRBV4-1 to TRBJ2-7; 12 positions match TRBD1. Looked up from germline, CDR1 is MGHRA and CDR2 is YSYEKL. CDR3 size: 16 residues. With V trimmed by 1 base and J by 4 bases, 5 bases remained unmatched. The CDR3 bases are TGCGCCAGCAGCCAAGTTGGGACAGGGGGCAAGTACGAGCAGTACTTC. Translating gives CASSQVGTGGKYEQYF.

The chain employs TRBV20-1 and TRBJ2-5; D might be TRBD1 (5 bases). CDR1 and CDR2 from the germline V gene are DFQATT and SNEGSKA (reference sequence). Trimming stripped 6 bases from V and 5 bases from J, with 10 bases between. This CDR3 is 11 amino acids long. The CDR3 DNA is TGCAGTGCAGGGGTCGGGGAGACCCAGTACTTC. Its protein product is CSAGVGETQYF.

V usage is TRBV7-3 and J usage is TRBJ2-1; 12 nucleotides agree with TRBD2. Germline V gene data show CDR1 as SGHTA and CDR2 as FQGTGA. This CDR3 is built from 16 residues. Trimming took 4 bases from V and 6 from J; bases not matched to a gene: 7. The CDR3 reads CASSSPSGGAPNEQFF. The CDR3 DNA follows: TGTGCCAGCAGCTCCCCTAGCGGGGGGGCTCCCAATGAGCAGTTCTTC. The variable domain in full, completed from reference TRBV7-3 and TRBJ2-1, reads GAGVSQTPSNKVTEKGKYVELRCDPISGHTALYWYRQSLGQGPEFLIYFQGTGAADDSGLPNDRFFAVRPEGSVSTLKIQRTERGDSAVYLCASSSPSGGAPNEQFFGPGTRLTVL.

To note about this clone: In the same sample, other DNA sequences code for this CDR3. J is TRBJ1-5 and V is TRBV6-5; 9 bases are a match to TRBD1. CDR1 is MNHEY and CDR2 is SVGAGI in the germline V gene. The CDR3 totals 14 residues. V lost 6 bases to trimming and J lost 7 bases; unmatched junction nucleotides: 7. In DNA, the CDR3 is TGTGCCAGCAGCCGCGGGACAGGGAACCAGCCCCAGCATTTT. Its translation: CASSRGTGNQPQHF.

The chain recombines TRBV5-1 with TRBJ2-3; a weak D match, TRBD1 (6 bases). The V and J ends lost 3 bases and 3 bases respectively, with 26 bases between them. This CDR3 spans 19 amino acids. Germline V gene data show CDR1 as SGHRS and CDR2 as YFSETQ. CDR3: CASSSTPGWAGVRTDTQYF. In nucleotides, the CDR3 is TGCGCCAGCAGCTCCACACCCGGTTGGGCAGGGGTGCGGACAGATACGCAGTATTTT.

V and J are TRBV5-4 and TRBJ2-2; 8 bases map to TRBD1. The trim removed 3 bases at V and 6 bases at J, leaving 7 bases unmatched. CDR1 is SGHNT, CDR2 YYREEE, per germline (reference sequence). The CDR3 covers 15 residues. The CDR3 sequence is CASSSGQDKAGELFF. The CDR3 DNA sequence: TGTGCCAGCAGCTCGGGACAGGATAAGGCCGGGGAGCTGTTTTTT.

This clone appeared a few times. The chain couples TRBV27 to TRBJ1-2, with D possibly being TRBD1 (5 bases). V was cut by 2 bases and J by 4 bases, with 26 bases left in between. Germline-derived CDR1 and CDR2 are MNHEY and SMNVEV (reference sequence). The CDR3 extends over 19 amino acids. This chain's CDR3 is CASSLNGSPGWGLSYGYTF. The DNA of the CDR3 is TGTGCCAGCAGTTTAAATGGTTCCCCCGGCTGGGGACTATCCTATGGCTACACCTTC.

The rearrangement links TRBV25-1 to TRBJ1-1, with D possibly TRBD1 on 6 matching bases. Trimming took off 6 bases at V and 5 bases at J, with 16 bases between the two ends. The germline V gene encodes CDR1 MGHDK and CDR2 SYGVNS. The CDR3 contains 14 residues. This chain's CDR3 is CASRAPGVETEAFF. DNA for the CDR3: TGTGCCAGCAGGGCCCCAGGGGTCGAAACTGAAGCTTTCTTT.

The chain is built from TRBV3-1 (or the pseudogene TRBV3-2) and TRBJ2-2; D gene uncertain. Trimming removed 2 bases from V and 1 base from J, with 8 bases in between. Germline CDR1 is LGHDT and CDR2 is YNNKEL (reference sequence). This CDR3 region has 15 residues. CDR3 nucleotides: TGTGCCAGCAGCCAAAATTTACAGAACACCGGGGAGCTGTTTTTT. This sequence encodes CASSQNLQNTGELFF.

The chain is built from TRBV7-2 and TRBJ2-7; D not resolved. There are 15 residues in the CDR3. The V gene lost 2 bases and the J gene lost 4 bases, with 15 bases spanning the gap. Germline assignment: CDR1 SGHTA and CDR2 FQGNSA. The CDR3 DNA sequence: TGTGCCAGCAGCTTAAGGCCCGCGGTGACTTACGAGCAGTACTTC. Translation: CASSLRPAVTYEQYF.

V gene TRBV3-1 (or the pseudogene TRBV3-2) combines with J gene TRBJ2-2; the D gene is possibly TRBD1 (6 bases). Germline V gene lookup returns CDR1 LGHDT and CDR2 YNNKEL (reference sequence). Trimming stripped 1 base from V and 17 bases from J, with 14 bases between. The CDR3 is made up of 12 amino acids. The CDR3 spells CASSQGAGEPFF. The DNA of the CDR3 is TGTGCCAGCAGCCAAGGGGCAGGGGAGCCATTTTTT.

The chain employs TRBV14 and TRBJ1-1; D is possibly TRBD1 (6 bases). Germline V gene lookup returns CDR1 SGHDN and CDR2 FVKESK. The CDR3 is 14 residues long. With 2 bases removed from V and 6 bases from J, the gap between germline ends came to 13 bases. The CDR3 loop reads CASSQTGLDAEAFF. The CDR3 DNA is TGTGCCAGCAGCCAAACAGGGTTGGACGCTGAAGCTTTCTTT.

Points on this clone: Other DNA sequences in this specimen translate into the identical CDR3. The chain uses TRBV3-1 (or the pseudogene TRBV3-2) and TRBJ2-7; no clear D. CDR1 and CDR2 (germline): LGHDT, YNNKEL (reference sequence). V gave up 5 bases and J gave up 3 bases, with 5 bases separating them. This CDR3 has 11 residues. CDR3 in DNA: TGTGCCAGCAGCTCTATCTACGAGCAGTACTTC. Translated: CASSSIYEQYF.